This TCR beta chain was documented in a study of shared clonotypes between healthy human individuals. Study observations and caveats: Among donors, clonotype sharing was expected to be affected by sequencing depth. There were few donors, and this limited the genetic and exposure-history diversity represented. Several donors had around 5% of their naive CD4 clonotypes in common.

There are a few counts of this clone. The target antigen is unknown. The sample has other DNA sequences that encode this CDR3 too. CD45RO-negative CD8 cells positively selected for CCR7 made up the naive population, which excluded terminally differentiated effector memory CD45RA+ cells. The table came from immunoSEQ multiplex PCR; TCRdb's copy has only in-frame clones and leaves some out. The table has about 2.1 million clones, 93% seen once. The sample was naive CD8+ T cells from PBMCs. This TCR came from a man aged 18-30 years in good health. Some clones in this sample may be carry-over from other donors' samples.

The CDR3 sequence: CASSLGLNTEAFF. As DNA, the CDR3 is TGTGCCAGCAGCTTGGGACTGAACACTGAAGCTTTCTTT. This chain uses TRBV5-6 with TRBJ1-1; D gene unclear. CDR1 is SGHDT and CDR2 is YYEEEE in the germline V gene. V lost 0 bases and J 0 bases, leaving 3 bases between the germline ends. CDR3 length: 13 amino acids.